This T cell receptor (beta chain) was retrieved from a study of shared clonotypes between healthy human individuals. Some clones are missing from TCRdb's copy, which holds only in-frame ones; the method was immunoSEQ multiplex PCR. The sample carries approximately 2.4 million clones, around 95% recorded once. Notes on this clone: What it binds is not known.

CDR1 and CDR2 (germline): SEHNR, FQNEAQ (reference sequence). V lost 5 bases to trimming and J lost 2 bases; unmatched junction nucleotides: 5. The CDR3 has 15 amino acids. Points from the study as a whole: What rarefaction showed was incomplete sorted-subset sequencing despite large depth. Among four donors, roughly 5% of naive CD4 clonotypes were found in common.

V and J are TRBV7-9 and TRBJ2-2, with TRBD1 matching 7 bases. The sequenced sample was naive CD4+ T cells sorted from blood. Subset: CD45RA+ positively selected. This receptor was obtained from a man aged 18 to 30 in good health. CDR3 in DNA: TGTGCCAGCAGCCGGGGACAGATCAACACCGGGGAGCTGTTTTTT. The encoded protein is CASSRGQINTGELFF.